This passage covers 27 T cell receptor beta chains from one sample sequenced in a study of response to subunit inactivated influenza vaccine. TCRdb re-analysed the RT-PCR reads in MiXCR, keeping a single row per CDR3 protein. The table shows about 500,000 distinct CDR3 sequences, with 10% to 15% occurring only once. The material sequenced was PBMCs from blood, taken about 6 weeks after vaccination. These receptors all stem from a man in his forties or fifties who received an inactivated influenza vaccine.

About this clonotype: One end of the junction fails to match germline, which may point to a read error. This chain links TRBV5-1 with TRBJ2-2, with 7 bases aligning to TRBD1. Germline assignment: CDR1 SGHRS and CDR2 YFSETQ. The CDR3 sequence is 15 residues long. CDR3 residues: CASSSGQVPNGQLFF. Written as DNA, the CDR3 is TGCGCCAGCAGCTCAGGACAGGTCCCTAACGGGCAGCTGTTTTTT.

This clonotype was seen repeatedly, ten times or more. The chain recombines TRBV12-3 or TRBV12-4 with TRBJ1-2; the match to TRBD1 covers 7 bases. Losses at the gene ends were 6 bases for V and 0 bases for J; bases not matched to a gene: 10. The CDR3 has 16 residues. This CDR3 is CASSSQFGTANYGYTF. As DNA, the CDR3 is TGTGCCAGCAGCTCCCAGTTCGGGACAGCTAACTATGGCTACACCTTC.

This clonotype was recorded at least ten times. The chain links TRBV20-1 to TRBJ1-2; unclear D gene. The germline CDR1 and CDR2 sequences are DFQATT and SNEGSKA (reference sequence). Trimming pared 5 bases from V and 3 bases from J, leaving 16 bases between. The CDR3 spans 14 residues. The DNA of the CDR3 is TGCAGTGCTCAAACCACCGGGGTACACTATGGCTACACCTTC. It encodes CSAQTTGVHYGYTF.

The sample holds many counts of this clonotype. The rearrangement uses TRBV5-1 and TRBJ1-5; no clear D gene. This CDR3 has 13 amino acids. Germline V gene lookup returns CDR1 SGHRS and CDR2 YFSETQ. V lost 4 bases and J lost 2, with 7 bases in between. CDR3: CASSRRGNQPQHF. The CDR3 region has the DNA TGCGCCAGCAGCCGTCGAGGCAATCAGCCCCAGCATTTT.

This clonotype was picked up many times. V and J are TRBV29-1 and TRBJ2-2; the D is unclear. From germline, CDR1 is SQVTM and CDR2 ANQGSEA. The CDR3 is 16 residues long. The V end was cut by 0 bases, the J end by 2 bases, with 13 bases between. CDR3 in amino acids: CSVEDSAQTNTGELFF. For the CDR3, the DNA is TGCAGCGTTGAAGATTCAGCGCAAACTAACACCGGGGAGCTGTTTTTT.

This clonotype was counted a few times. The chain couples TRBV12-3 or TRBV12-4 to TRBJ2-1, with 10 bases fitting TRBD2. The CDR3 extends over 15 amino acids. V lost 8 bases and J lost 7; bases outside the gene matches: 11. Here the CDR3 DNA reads TGTGCCAGCTTACCCCAAGCGACTAGCGGGAATGAGCAGTTCTTC. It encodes CASLPQATSGNEQFF.

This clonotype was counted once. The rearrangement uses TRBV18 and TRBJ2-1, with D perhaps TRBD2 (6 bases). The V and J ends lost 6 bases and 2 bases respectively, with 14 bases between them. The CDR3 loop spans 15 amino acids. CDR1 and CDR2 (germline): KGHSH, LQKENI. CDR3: CASSPAGRTYNEQFF. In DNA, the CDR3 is TGTGCCAGCTCGCCGGCGGGGCGGACCTACAATGAGCAGTTCTTC.

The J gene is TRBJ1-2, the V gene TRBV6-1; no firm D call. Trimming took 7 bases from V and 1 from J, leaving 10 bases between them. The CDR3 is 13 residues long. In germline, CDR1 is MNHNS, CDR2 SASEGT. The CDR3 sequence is CASKLGINYGYTF. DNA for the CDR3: TGTGCCAGCAAACTGGGGATTAACTATGGCTACACCTTC.

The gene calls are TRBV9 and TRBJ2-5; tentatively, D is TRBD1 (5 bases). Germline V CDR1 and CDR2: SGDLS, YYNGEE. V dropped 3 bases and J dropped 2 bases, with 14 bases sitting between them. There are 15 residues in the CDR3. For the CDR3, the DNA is TGTGCCAGCAGCGCCGCTGGGGCGGAACAAGAGACCCAGTACTTC. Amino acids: CASSAAGAEQETQYF.

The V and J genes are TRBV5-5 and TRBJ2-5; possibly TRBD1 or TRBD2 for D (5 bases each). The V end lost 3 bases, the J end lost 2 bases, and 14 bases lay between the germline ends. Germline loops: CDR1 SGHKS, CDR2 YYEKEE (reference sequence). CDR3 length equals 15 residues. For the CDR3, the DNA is TGTGCCAGCAGCTCACTGACGGGACGACAAGAGACCCAGTACTTC. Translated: CASSSLTGRQETQYF. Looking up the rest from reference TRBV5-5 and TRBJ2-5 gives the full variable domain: DAGVTQSPTHLIKTRGQQVTLRCSPISGHKSVSWYQQVLGQGPQFIFQYYEKEERGRGNFPDRFSARQFPNYSSELNVNALLLGDSALYLCASSSLTGRQETQYFGPGTRLLVL.

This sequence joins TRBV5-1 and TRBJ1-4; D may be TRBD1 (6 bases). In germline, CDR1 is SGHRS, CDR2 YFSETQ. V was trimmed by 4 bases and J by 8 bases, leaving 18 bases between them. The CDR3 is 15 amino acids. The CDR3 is CASSQQTGEKEKLFF. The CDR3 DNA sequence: TGCGCCAGCAGCCAACAGACAGGAGAAAAGGAAAAACTGTTTTTT.

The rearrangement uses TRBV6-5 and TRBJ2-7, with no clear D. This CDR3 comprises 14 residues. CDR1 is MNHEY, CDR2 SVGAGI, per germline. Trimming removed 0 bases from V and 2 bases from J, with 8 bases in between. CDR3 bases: TGTGCCAGCAGTTACTCGAATCAGGCCTACGAGCAGTACTTC. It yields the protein CASSYSNQAYEQYF.

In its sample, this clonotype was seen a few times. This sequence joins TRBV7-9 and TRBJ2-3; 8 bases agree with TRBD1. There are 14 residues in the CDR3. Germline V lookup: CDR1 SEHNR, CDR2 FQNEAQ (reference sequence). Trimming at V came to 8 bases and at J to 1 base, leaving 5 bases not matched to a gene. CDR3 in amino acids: CASGPTGGTDTQYF. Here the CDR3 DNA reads TGTGCCAGCGGACCGACAGGGGGCACAGATACGCAGTATTTT. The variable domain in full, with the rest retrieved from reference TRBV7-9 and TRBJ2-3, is DTGVSQNPRHKITKRGQNVTFRCDPISEHNRLYWYRQTLGQGPEFLTYFQNEAQLEKSRLLSDRFSAERPKGSFSTLEIQRTEQGDSAMYLCASGPTGGTDTQYFGPGTRLTVL.

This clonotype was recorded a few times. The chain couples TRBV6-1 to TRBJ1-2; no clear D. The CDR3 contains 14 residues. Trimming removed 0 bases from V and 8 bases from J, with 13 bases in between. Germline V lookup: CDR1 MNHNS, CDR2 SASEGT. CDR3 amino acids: CASSEAGRVGGYTF. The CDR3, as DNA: TGTGCCAGCAGTGAAGCAGGGCGGGTCGGAGGCTACACCTTC.

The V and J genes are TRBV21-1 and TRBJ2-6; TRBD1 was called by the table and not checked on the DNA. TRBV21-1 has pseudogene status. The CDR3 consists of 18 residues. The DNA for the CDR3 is TGTGCCAGCAGTCCAACCGGGACGGATAACTCTGGGGCCAACGTCCTGACTTTC. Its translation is CASSPTGTDNSGANVLTF.

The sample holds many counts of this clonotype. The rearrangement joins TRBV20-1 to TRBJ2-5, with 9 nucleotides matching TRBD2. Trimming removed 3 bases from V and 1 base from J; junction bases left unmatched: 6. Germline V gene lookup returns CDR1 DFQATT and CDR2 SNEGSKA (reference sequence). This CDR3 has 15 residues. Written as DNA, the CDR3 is TGCAGTGCTAGGCGCCTAGCGGGGATCCAAGAGACCCAGTACTTC. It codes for CSARRLAGIQETQYF.

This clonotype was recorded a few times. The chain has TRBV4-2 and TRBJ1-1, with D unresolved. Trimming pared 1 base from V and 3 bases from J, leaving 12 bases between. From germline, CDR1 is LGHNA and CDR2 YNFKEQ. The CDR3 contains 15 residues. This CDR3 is CASSQGQVIDTEAFF. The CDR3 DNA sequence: TGTGCCAGCAGCCAAGGCCAGGTTATTGACACTGAAGCTTTCTTT.

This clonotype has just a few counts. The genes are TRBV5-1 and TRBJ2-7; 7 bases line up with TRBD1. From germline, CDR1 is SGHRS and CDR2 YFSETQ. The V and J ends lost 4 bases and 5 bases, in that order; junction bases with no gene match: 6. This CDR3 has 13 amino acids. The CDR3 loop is CASSPGQLNEQYF. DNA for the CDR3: TGCGCCAGCAGCCCGGGACAGTTAAACGAGCAGTACTTC.

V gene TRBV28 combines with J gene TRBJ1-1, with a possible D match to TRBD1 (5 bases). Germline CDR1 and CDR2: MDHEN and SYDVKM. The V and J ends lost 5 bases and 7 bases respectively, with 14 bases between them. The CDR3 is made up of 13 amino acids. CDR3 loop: CASSLDSGLEAFF. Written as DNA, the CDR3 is TGTGCCAGCAGTCTAGACAGCGGCCTTGAAGCTTTCTTT.

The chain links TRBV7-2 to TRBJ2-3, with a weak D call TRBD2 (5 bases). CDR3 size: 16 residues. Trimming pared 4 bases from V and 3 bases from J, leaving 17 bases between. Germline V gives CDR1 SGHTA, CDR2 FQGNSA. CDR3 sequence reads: CASSSDDSSRTDTQYF. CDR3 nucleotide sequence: TGTGCCAGCAGCTCGGATGACTCTAGCAGGACAGATACGCAGTATTTT.

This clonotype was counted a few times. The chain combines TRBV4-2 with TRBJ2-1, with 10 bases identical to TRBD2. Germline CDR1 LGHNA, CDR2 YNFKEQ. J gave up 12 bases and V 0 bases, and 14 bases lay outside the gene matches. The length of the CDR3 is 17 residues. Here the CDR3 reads CASSQDWSGTSVDGQFF. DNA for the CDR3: TGTGCCAGCAGCCAAGACTGGTCCGGGACTAGCGTAGATGGGCAGTTCTTC.

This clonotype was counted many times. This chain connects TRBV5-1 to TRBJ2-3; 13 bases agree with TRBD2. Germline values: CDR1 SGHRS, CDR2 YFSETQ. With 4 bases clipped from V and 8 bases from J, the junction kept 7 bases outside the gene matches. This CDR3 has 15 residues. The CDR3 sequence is CASSAGTSGAVTQYF. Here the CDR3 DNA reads TGCGCCAGCAGCGCAGGGACTAGCGGGGCGGTTACGCAGTATTTT.

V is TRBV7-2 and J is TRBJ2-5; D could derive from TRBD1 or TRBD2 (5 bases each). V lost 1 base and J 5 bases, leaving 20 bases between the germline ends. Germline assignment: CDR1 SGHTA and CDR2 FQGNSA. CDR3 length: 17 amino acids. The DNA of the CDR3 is TGTGCCAGCAGCTTAGGAGGGGCAGGGTATGCAGGGGAGACCCAGTACTTC. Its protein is CASSLGGAGYAGETQYF.

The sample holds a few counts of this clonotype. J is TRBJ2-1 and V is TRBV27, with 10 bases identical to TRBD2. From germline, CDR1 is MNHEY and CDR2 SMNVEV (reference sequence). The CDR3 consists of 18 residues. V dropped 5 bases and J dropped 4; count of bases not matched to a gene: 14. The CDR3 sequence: CASSPRGPSGSVYNEQFF. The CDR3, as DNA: TGTGCCAGCAGTCCAAGGGGACCTAGCGGGAGCGTATACAATGAGCAGTTCTTC.

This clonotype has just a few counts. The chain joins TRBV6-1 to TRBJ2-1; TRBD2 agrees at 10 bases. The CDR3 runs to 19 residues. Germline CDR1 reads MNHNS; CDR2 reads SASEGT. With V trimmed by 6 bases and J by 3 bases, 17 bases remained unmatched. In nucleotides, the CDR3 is TGTGCCAGCAGCCCGGCAACCTTGTCCCTAGCGGGGGACTACAATGAGCAGTTCTTC. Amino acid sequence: CASSPATLSLAGDYNEQFF.

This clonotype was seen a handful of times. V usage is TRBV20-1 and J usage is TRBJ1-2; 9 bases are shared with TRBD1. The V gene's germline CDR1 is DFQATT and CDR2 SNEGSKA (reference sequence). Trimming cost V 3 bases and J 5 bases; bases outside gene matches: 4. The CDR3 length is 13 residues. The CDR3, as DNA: TGCAGTGCTAGCCCGGGACAGGGATATGGCTACACCTTC. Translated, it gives CSASPGQGYGYTF.

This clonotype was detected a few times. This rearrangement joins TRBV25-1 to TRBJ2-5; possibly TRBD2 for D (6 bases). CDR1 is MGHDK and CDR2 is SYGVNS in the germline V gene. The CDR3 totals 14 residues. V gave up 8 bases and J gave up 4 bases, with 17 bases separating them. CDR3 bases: TGTGCCAGCGGAGGGACGTTTTGGGGAGAGACCCAGTACTTC. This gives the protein CASGGTFWGETQYF.